One sample yielded the 7 T cell receptor beta chains listed below, sequenced in a study of Ad26.COV2.S vaccination and SARS-CoV-2 variants. Libraries were prepared by immunoSEQ multiplex PCR; TCRdb keeps only in-frame clonotypes and omits some of them. The data hold 300,000 to 400,000 clones, with about 87% observed a single time. Noted treatment: over 15 received Ad26.COV2.S at low or high dose, single or two shots; 5 received placebo; per-sample allocation not given. After the first vaccine or placebo injection, samples were drawn on day 63. The sample was peripheral blood, taken in a trial of Ad26.COV2.S vaccine versus placebo. These receptors all come from a person aged 18-65 years who received the Ad26.COV2.S COVID-19 vaccine or a placebo.

The rearrangement joins TRBV27 to TRBJ2-1; weak D call: TRBD2 (6 bases). Trimming cost V 3 bases and J 6 bases, with 18 bases left between them. The length of the CDR3 is 16 residues. Germline-derived CDR1 and CDR2 are MNHEY and SMNVEV (reference sequence). The CDR3 region is CASSLLALVNFNEQFF. In DNA form, the CDR3 reads TGTGCCAGCAGTTTGCTAGCGCTCGTTAATTTCAATGAGCAGTTCTTC.

The V and J genes are TRBV7-2 and TRBJ1-3; D uncertain. Trimming shortened V by 0 bases and J by 0 bases, and 12 bases separated the two germline ends. This CDR3 region has 17 residues. Per germline, CDR1 SGHTA and CDR2 FQGNSA. The CDR3 here is CASSLASGASSGNTIYF. In DNA form, the CDR3 reads TGTGCCAGCAGCTTAGCGTCGGGCGCGAGCTCTGGAAACACCATATATTTT.

The J gene is TRBJ2-7, the V gene TRBV27; 9 positions match TRBD1. V lost 4 bases to trimming and J lost 4 bases; unmatched junction nucleotides: 5. From germline, CDR1 is MNHEY and CDR2 SMNVEV (reference sequence). CDR3 length equals 14 residues. CDR3: CASSWGTGFYEQYF. The DNA of the CDR3 is TGTGCCAGCAGTTGGGGGACAGGGTTTTACGAGCAGTACTTC.

This rearrangement joins TRBV11-1 to TRBJ2-6, with no clear D. Germline assignment: CDR1 SGHAT and CDR2 FQDESV (reference sequence). The V end lost 0 bases, the J end lost 1 base, and 7 bases lay between the germline ends. The CDR3 runs 16 residues. CDR3 bases: TGTGCCAGCAGCTTAGCGCTGACTTCTGGGGCCAACGTCCTGACTTTC. Amino acids: CASSLALTSGANVLTF.

This chain links TRBV20-1 with TRBJ1-2; D is unclear. The CDR3 covers 11 residues. The ends were cut back, 4 bases at V and 5 bases at J, with 8 bases in the middle. The V gene's germline CDR1 is DFQATT and CDR2 SNEGSKA (reference sequence). The chain's CDR3 is CSATLGYGYTF. CDR3 DNA sequence: TGCAGTGCTACCTTGGGGTATGGCTACACCTTC.

The rearrangement links TRBV6-5 to TRBJ1-1, with D tentatively TRBD1 (5 bases). With 11 bases removed from V and 1 base from J, the gap between germline ends came to 11 bases. The CDR3 has 12 amino acids. Germline V gene lookup returns CDR1 MNHEY and CDR2 SVGAGI. CDR3 DNA sequence: TGTGCCGGTGGCCAGGGGAACACTGAAGCTTTCTTT. Translated: CAGGQGNTEAFF.

The chain couples TRBV6-2 or TRBV6-3 to TRBJ1-1, with TRBD1 identical over 7 bases. This CDR3 is 14 amino acids long. J was trimmed by 1 base and V by 6 bases; bases with no gene match: 5. Germline values: CDR1 MNHEY, CDR2 SVGEGT. CDR3 sequence (DNA): TGTGCCAGCAGCGACGACAGGGAGAACACTGAAGCTTTCTTT. Translated, it gives CASSDDRENTEAFF.